This TCR beta chain was sequenced for a study of blood T cell repertoires in COVID-19. The wider study: Some COVID-19 samples were acute and others convalescent; all came from the United States, Italy and Spain. Sources were T cells, B-cell-depleted T cells, or PBMCs; the material itself was cDNA or gDNA.

The CDR3 contains 13 residues. V lost 6 bases and J lost 7, with 15 bases in between. Germline CDR1 MNHEY, CDR2 SVGAGI. Per the original methods: Reference gene primer amplification yielded estimated nucleated cell counts. Measured with immunoSEQ multiplex PCR; TCRdb has only the in-frame clones, and not every one. V and J calls and clone size are those listed in that table; D and trimming were worked out from the DNA. The sample yields over 400,000 clones, 70% to 90% seen once. Sequenced: peripheral blood. The sequence came from a human donor in a cohort sampled during active COVID-19. The chain recombines TRBV6-5 with TRBJ1-2; no clear D. The CDR3 nucleotides read TGTGCCAGCAGCCCCGGGGTTTGGGGTGGCTACACCTTC. Its protein is CASSPGVWGGYTF.